The next 8 T cell receptor beta chains were all read from a single sample in a study of cytomegalovirus exposure and HLA in healthy donors. 60 Vbeta and 13 Jbeta primers were used in PCR. Produced via immunoSEQ multiplex PCR; TCRdb's table is partial and in-frame only. The sample comprises roughly 120,000 clones, approximately 76% of which are singletons, and approximately 28% rests with the top ten. The sample was PBMCs. These TCRs come from a man between 60 and 70 years old in good health and CMV-seropositive.

The chain employs TRBV30 and TRBJ2-3, with 7 positions matching TRBD2. Germline V lookup: CDR1 GTSNPN, CDR2 SVGIG (reference sequence). V shed 0 bases and J 2 bases; nucleotides not matched to a gene: 5. There are 15 residues in the CDR3. The CDR3 reads CAWSVLAAYTDTQYF. CDR3 sequence (DNA): TGTGCCTGGAGTGTCCTAGCGGCTTACACAGATACGCAGTATTTT.

The rearrangement joins TRBV15 to TRBJ1-1; D unclear. Between the trimmed V and J ends, which lost 0 bases and 8 bases, there was a span of 16 bases. Per germline, CDR1 LNHNV and CDR2 YYDKDF (reference sequence). This CDR3 has 15 residues. The CDR3 reads CATSRDSANFREAFF. CDR3 sequence (DNA): TGTGCCACCAGCAGAGATTCCGCAAACTTCCGAGAAGCTTTCTTT.

V is TRBV7-3 and J is TRBJ2-3; possibly TRBD2 for D (5 bases). CDR1 and CDR2 (germline): SGHTA, FQGTGA. V lost 4 bases and J 5 bases, leaving 10 bases between the germline ends. This CDR3 is 13 amino acids long. In DNA form, the CDR3 reads TGTGCCAGCAGCTCCCAGAGCGGAGATACGCAGTATTTT. Translating it yields CASSSQSGDTQYF.

This clone was counted once. The rearrangement uses TRBV4-1 and TRBJ1-2; D remains unclear. The V gene's germline CDR1 is MGHRA and CDR2 YSYEKL. Trimming stripped 2 bases from V and 2 bases from J, with 12 bases between. The CDR3 totals 15 residues. CDR3 nucleotides: TGCGCCAGCAGCCAACCCGACATGGGCAACTATGGCTACACCTTC. As protein: CASSQPDMGNYGYTF.

A few counts support this clone. The V gene is TRBV15, the J gene TRBJ1-3; possibly TRBD1 for D (5 bases). The germline V gene encodes CDR1 LNHNV and CDR2 YYDKDF (reference sequence). V lost 6 bases and J lost 1, with 10 bases in between. The CDR3 spans 14 residues. The CDR3 DNA is TGTGCCACCAGGTCAGGGTTATCTGGAAACACCATATATTTT. Its protein product is CATRSGLSGNTIYF.

This clone was seen a handful of times. The chain has TRBV5-1 and TRBJ2-7; weak D call: TRBD1 (6 bases). The CDR3 spans 15 residues. The germline V gene has CDR1 SGHRS and CDR2 YFSETQ. Trimming removed 3 bases at V and 0 bases at J, with 13 bases between. This CDR3 reads CASSSGQTYSYEQYF. The CDR3 DNA follows: TGCGCCAGCAGCTCCGGACAGACCTACTCCTACGAGCAGTACTTC.

The rearrangement joins TRBV5-1 to TRBJ2-3; TRBD2 is a possible D gene (6 bases). Germline CDR1 reads SGHRS; CDR2 reads YFSETQ. This CDR3 spans 17 amino acids. With 2 bases removed from V and 3 bases from J, the gap between germline ends came to 19 bases. DNA of the CDR3: TGCGCCAGCAGCTTAACCGGGGCTGCGGGGAGAACAGATACGCAGTATTTT. Translation gives CASSLTGAAGRTDTQYF.

The rearrangement links TRBV2 to TRBJ2-5; 9 bases align to TRBD2. CDR1 is SNHLY and CDR2 is FYNNEI in the germline V gene. There are 17 residues in the CDR3. J was trimmed by 3 bases and V by 7 bases; bases with no gene match: 15. CDR3 amino acids: CASTQGYLAGRKETQYF. As DNA, the CDR3 is TGTGCCAGCACTCAAGGATATCTAGCGGGGCGCAAAGAGACCCAGTACTTC.